The clone carrying this TCR beta chain was seen more than once but under ten times. The antigen is unknown. These data are taken from a study of blood T cells in healthy people across ages. The study's findings and limits: Per million T cells, TCR beta diversity dropped roughly linearly as age increased. Naive T cell percentage by flow cytometry tracked strongly with beta diversity.

Next came a second PCR, run for about 7 to 12 cycles, which used a sample-barcoded 5' primer along with a J-beta primer mix. MiXCR, run by TCRdb on the 5' RACE reads, gives a single entry per CDR3 protein. The sample records some 1.8 million distinct CDR3 sequences, around 42% being singletons. CDR3 length: 15 amino acids. V shed 4 bases and J shed 7 bases, with 20 bases lying between them. Germline CDR1 and CDR2: SGHRS and YFSETQ. This TCR came from a human donor in good health. The specimen was blood. The chain employs TRBV5-1 and TRBJ1-2, with a possible D match to TRBD1 (6 bases). The CDR3 DNA is TGCGCCAGCAGCATTCTTCCGGGACAATTGAGTGGCTACACCTTC. It encodes CASSILPGQLSGYTF.